The TCR beta chain under discussion was sequenced for a study of shared clonotypes between healthy human individuals. Study outcomes and limitations: There were few donors, and this limited the genetic and exposure-history diversity represented.

Concerning this clone itself: Its antigen is unidentified. Within the sample, other DNA sequences also encode this same CDR3.

The repertoire was sequenced with immunoSEQ multiplex PCR; TCRdb's copy has only in-frame clones and lacks some. This table holds some 2,400,000 clones, almost 96% found once. V was clipped by 4 bases and J by 1 base, with 8 bases between them. The CDR3 spans 13 residues. Germline lookup yields CDR1 SGHDT and CDR2 YYEEEE. This chain joins TRBV5-6 and TRBJ2-5, with D maybe TRBD2 (6 bases). The TCR comes from a man in his late teens or twenties in good health. Sequenced: naive CD4+ T cells sorted from blood. Subset meaning: CD45RA+ positively selected. The CDR3 DNA sequence: TGTGCCAGCAGCCGGGACTTCCAAGAGACCCAGTACTTC. Its protein is CASSRDFQETQYF.